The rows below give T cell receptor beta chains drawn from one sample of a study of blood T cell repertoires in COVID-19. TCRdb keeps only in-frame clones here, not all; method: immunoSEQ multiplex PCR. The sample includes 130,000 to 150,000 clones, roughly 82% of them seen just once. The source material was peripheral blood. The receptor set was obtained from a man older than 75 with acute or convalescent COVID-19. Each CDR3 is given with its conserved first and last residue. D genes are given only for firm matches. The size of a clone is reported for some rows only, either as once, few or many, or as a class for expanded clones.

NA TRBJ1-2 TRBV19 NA TGTGCCAGTAGTATAGGCACAAACTATGGCTACACCTTC CASSIGTNYGYTF
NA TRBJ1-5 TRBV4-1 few TGCGCCAGCAGCCAAGATAGCTTGGGAGTTCAGCCCCAGCATTTT CASSQDSLGVQPQHF
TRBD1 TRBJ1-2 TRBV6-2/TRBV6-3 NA TGTGCCAGCAGTTCCATCGGGACAGCTCGTGGCTACACCTTC CASSSIGTARGYTF
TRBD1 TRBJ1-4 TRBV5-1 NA TGCGCCAGCACCAGAGGAACATCAGGGACAGCTAATGAAAAACTGTTTTTT CASTRGTSGTANEKLFF
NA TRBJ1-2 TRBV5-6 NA TGTGCCAGCAGCTTGCGGGGACTCGACACGGGGGGCTATGGCTACACCTTC CASSLRGLDTGGYGYTF
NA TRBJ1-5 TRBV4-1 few TGCGCCAGCAGCCAAGGGCAGGGGAATCAGCCCCAGCATTTT CASSQGQGNQPQHF
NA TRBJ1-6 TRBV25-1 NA TGTGCCAGCCAACCGGGAACGGTGAGGAATTCACCCCTCCACTTT CASQPGTVRNSPLHF
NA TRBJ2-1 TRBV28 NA TGTGCCAGCGAAAGAGTATATCGGGGATATGAGCAGTTCTTC CASERVYRGYEQFF
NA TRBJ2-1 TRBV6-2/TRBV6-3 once TGTGCCAGCAGTCCCTCCCGGGGCTCCTACAATGAGCAGTTCTTC CASSPSRGSYNEQFF
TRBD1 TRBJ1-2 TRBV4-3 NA TGCGCCAGCAGCCAGGACAGGGGCGGAGGGGGTGTTAACTATGGCTACACCTTC CASSQDRGGGGVNYGYTF
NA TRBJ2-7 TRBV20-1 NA TGCAGTGCCCCAGAGGGATACGAGCAGTACTTC CSAPEGYEQYF
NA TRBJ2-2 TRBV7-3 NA TGTGCCAGCAGCTCCTGGGCGGGCTCCGGGGAGCTGTTTTTT CASSSWAGSGELFF
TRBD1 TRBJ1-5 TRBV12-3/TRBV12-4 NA TGTGCCAGCAGGGGGACAGTAGATCAGCCCCAGCATTTT CASRGTVDQPQHF
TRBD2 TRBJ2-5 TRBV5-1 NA TGCGCCAGCAGCTCGACTAGCGTGGAGACCCAGTACTTC CASSSTSVETQYF
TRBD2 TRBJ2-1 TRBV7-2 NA TGTGCCAGCAGCGGGGGGGAAAGGGGCAATGAGCAGTTCTTC CASSGGERGNEQFF
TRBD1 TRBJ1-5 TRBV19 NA TGTGCCAGTAGTGGGGGGACAGGGACTTTGGGGAGCAATCAGCCCCAGCATTTT CASSGGTGTLGSNQPQHF
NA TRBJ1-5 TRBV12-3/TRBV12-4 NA TGTGCCAGCAGTTCCCGGAGAGATCAGCCCCAGCATTTT CASSSRRDQPQHF
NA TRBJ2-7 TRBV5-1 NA TGCGCCAGCAGCTTGGATCGGGGGACCTACGAGCAGTACTTC CASSLDRGTYEQYF
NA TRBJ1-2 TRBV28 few TGTGCCAGCAGTTTACAACGGGACTATGGCTACACCTTC CASSLQRDYGYTF
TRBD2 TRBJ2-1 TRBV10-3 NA TGTGCCATCAGTGAGTCGAGTAGCGGGGGGGCGGATGAGCAGTTCTTC CAISESSSGGADEQFF
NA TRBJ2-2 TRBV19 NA TGTGCCAGTACCAGACAGCACCAGGGTTGGACCGGGGAGCTGTTTTTT CASTRQHQGWTGELFF
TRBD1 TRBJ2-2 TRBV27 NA TGTGCCAGCAGTTTATCAAAGGGGGCGTTTGTCGGGGAGCTGTTTTTT CASSLSKGAFVGELFF
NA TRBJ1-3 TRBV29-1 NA TGCAGTGCCCAGAACCCTGGAAACACCATATATTTT CSAQNPGNTIYF
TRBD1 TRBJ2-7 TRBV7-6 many TGTGCCAGCAGCTTGGGACAGGCGAGCGCCTACGAGCAGTACTTC CASSLGQASAYEQYF
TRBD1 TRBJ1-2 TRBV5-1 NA TGCGCCAGCAGCTCCGGACAGGCGAGCTATGGCTACACCTTC CASSSGQASYGYTF
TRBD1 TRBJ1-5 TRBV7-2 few TGTGCCAGCAGCGGTCAGGGGGATCAGCCCCAGCATTTT CASSGQGDQPQHF
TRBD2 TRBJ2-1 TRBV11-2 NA TGTGCCAGCAGCTTAGGGACGGGAGGGGGTGGGCCTTACAATGAGCAGTTCTTC CASSLGTGGGGPYNEQFF
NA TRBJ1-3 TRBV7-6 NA TGTGCCAGCAGCTTATGGACAGACTCTGGAAACACCATATATTTT CASSLWTDSGNTIYF
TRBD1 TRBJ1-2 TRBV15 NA TGTGCCACCAGCAGAAACAGGGGTAGCTACACCTTC CATSRNRGSYTF
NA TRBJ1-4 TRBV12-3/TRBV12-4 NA TGTGCCAGCTCCTGGGGGGAGGGGGAAAAACTGTTTTTT CASSWGEGEKLFF
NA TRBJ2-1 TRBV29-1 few TGCAGCGTTGAAGTGGTGGCTCGAGAGCAGTTCTTC CSVEVVAREQFF
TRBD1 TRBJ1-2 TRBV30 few TGTGCCTGGAGCACGGACAGGTTAACTAACTATGGCTACACCTTC CAWSTDRLTNYGYTF
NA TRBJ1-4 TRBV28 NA TGTGCCAGCAGCCGGGACTTGGGACGTCGCGATTCTAATGAAAAACTGTTTTTT CASSRDLGRRDSNEKLFF
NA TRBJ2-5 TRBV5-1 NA TGCGCCAGCGGGAAAGGGGCCCCGCAGCAAGGGACCCAGTACTTC CASGKGAPQQGTQYF
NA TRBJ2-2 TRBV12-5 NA TGTGCTAGTGGTTTAGGGGACGGGGAGCTGTTTTTT CASGLGDGELFF
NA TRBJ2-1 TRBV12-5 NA TGTGCTAGTGGGCAGGGATTCCACAATGAGCAGTTCTTC CASGQGFHNEQFF
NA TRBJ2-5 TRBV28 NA TGTGCCAGCAGCTTTAATAGGGGATTCCAAGAGACCCAGTACTTC CASSFNRGFQETQYF
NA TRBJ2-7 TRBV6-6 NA TGTGCCAGCACAGGCCAGGCGACCTCCTACGAGCAGTACTTC CASTGQATSYEQYF
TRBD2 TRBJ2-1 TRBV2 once TGTGCCAGCAGTGTACGGGGGGGCCTCAATGAGCAGTTCTTC CASSVRGGLNEQFF
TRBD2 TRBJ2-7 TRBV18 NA TGTGCCAGCTCACCACCGAGCGGGGGTCCCTACGAGCAGTACTTC CASSPPSGGPYEQYF
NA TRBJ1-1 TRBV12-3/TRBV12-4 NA TGTGCCAGCAGCCTGAGTAGGAACACTGAAGCTTTCTTT CASSLSRNTEAFF
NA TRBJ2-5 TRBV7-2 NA TGTGCCAGCAGCTTAGCCGCCGCGGGCGGCCAAGAGACCCAGTACTTC CASSLAAAGGQETQYF
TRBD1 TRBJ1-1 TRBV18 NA TGTGCCAGCTCACCAGGACAGGGGAACACTGAAGCTTTCTTT CASSPGQGNTEAFF
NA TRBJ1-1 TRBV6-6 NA TGTGCCAGCATAGGCGGCACTGAAGCTTTCTTT CASIGGTEAFF
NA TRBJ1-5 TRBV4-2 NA TGTGCCAGCAGCCAAGACCAGATCCAGCCCCAGCATTTT CASSQDQIQPQHF
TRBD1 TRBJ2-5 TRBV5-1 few TGCGCCAGCAGCTCCGGACAGGGCCAGGGGGAGACCCAGTACTTC CASSSGQGQGETQYF
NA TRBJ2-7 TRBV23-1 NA TGCGCCAGCAGTCAGGGCGGCCTAGGGGCAGGTATTTTCGCCTACGAGCAGTACTTC CASSQGGLGAGIFAYEQYF
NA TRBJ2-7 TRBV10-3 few TGTGCCGGGTCCGGGACAAAAACCTACGAGCAGTACTTC CAGSGTKTYEQYF